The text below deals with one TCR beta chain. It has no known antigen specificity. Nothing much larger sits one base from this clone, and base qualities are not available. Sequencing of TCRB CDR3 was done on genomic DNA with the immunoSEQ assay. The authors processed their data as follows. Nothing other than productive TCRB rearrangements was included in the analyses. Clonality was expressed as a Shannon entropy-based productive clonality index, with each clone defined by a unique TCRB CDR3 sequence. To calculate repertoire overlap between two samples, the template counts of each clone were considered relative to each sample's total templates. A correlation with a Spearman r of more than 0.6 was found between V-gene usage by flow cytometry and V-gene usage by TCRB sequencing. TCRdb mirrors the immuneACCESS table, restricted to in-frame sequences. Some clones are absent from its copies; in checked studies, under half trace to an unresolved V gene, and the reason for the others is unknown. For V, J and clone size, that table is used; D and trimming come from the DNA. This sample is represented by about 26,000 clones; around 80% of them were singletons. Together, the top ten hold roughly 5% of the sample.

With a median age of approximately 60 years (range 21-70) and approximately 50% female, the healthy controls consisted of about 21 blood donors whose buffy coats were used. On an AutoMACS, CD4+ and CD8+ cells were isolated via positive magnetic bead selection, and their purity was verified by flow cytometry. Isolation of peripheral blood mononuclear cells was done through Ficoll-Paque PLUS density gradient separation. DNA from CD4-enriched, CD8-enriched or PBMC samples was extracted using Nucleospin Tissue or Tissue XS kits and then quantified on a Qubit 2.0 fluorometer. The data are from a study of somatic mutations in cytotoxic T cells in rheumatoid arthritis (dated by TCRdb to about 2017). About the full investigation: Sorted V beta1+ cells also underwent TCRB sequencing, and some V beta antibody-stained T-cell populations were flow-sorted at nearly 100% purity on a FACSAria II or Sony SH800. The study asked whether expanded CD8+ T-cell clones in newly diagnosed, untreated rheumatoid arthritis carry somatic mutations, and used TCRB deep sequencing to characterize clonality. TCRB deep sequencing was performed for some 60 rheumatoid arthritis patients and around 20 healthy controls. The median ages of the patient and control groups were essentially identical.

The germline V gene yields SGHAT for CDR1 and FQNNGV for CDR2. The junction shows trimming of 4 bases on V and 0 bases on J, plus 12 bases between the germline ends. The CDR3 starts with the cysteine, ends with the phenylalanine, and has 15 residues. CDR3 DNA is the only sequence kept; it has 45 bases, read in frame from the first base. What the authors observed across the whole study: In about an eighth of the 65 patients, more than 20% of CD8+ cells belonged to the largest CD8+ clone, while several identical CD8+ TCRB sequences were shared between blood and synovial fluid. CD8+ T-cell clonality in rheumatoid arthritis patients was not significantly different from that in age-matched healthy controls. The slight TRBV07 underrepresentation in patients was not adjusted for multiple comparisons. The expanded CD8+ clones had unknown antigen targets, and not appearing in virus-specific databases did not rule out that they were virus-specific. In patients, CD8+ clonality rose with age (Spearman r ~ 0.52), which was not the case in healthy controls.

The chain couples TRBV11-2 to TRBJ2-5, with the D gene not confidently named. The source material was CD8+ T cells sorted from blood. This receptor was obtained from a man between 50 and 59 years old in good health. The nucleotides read TGTGCCAGCAGCTCGCCCGAGTACTACCAAGAGACCCAGTACTTC. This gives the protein CASSSPEYYQETQYF.